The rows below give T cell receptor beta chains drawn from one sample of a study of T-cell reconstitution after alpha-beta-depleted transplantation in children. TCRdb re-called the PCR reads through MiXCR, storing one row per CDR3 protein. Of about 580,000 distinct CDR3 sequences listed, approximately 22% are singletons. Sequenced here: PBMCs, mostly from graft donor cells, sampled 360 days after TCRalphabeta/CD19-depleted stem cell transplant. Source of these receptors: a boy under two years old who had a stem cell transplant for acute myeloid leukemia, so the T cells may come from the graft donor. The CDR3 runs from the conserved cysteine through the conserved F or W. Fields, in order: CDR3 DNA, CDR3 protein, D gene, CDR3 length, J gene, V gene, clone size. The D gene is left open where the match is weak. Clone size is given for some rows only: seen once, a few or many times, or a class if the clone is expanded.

TGTGCCAGCAGTTACTCGCCGTCGGCAGAGACCCAGTACTTC CASSYSPSAETQYF NA 14 TRBJ2-5 TRBV6-5 NA
TGCAGTGCTAGAGATTATCGGGGAAGTGAGCAGTTCTTC CSARDYRGSEQFF NA 13 TRBJ2-1 TRBV20-1 NA
TGTGCCAGCAGTTTTGGCCAGGGGCTCTACGAGCAGTACTTC CASSFGQGLYEQYF NA 14 TRBJ2-7 TRBV12-3/TRBV12-4 few
TGTGCCAGCAGTCCCGGGACAGGGCAATACGAGCAGTACTTC CASSPGTGQYEQYF TRBD1 14 TRBJ2-7 TRBV3-1 NA
TGTGCCAGCAGAGACCGGACAGGGGGAAGCTATGGCTACACCTTC CASRDRTGGSYGYTF TRBD1 15 TRBJ1-2 TRBV12-3/TRBV12-4 few
TGCAGTGCTGGGACCCCTAACAATGAGCAGTTCTTC CSAGTPNNEQFF NA 12 TRBJ2-1 TRBV20-1 NA
TGCAGCGTTGAGGAGGGAATGAACACTGAAGCTTTCTTT CSVEEGMNTEAFF NA 13 TRBJ1-1 TRBV29-1 NA
TGTGCCAGCTGGGGTGGAAACACCATATATTTT CASWGGNTIYF NA 11 TRBJ1-3 TRBV2 few
TGTGCCAGCAGTTACTCGAGTGCGGGGACGGTGAACACTGAAGCTTTCTTT CASSYSSAGTVNTEAFF NA 17 TRBJ1-1 TRBV6-5 few
TGTGCCAGCTCTCGGAGGCACTCCTACGAGCAGTACTTC CASSRRHSYEQYF NA 13 TRBJ2-7 TRBV6-1 NA
TGTGCCAGCAGTTACTCGGAGCCTAACTATGGCTACACCTTC CASSYSEPNYGYTF NA 14 TRBJ1-2 TRBV6-5 many
TGTGCCTGGAGTGAGTCCTACGAGCAGTACTTC CAWSESYEQYF NA 11 TRBJ2-7 TRBV30 NA
TGCAGTGCTAGAGACGCTAACACCGGGGAGCTGTTTTTT CSARDANTGELFF NA 13 TRBJ2-2 TRBV20-1 NA
TGTGCCAGCAGCTCCGGGACACGTAACAATGAGCAGTTCTTC CASSSGTRNNEQFF NA 14 TRBJ2-1 TRBV7-9 NA
TGTGCCAGCATGCCCCCCTCTTCAGGGCCGAACACTGAAGCTTTCTTT CASMPPSSGPNTEAFF NA 16 TRBJ1-1 TRBV12-3/TRBV12-4 few
TGTGCCAGCAGTCATATGGGGAGGATTGAAGCTTTCTTT CASSHMGRIEAFF NA 13 TRBJ1-1 TRBV5-6 few
TGTGCCAGCAGTTACTCCAGGGAATGGGTAGATGAGCAGTTCTTC CASSYSREWVDEQFF NA 15 TRBJ2-1 TRBV6-5 few
TGTGCCAGCCGGTCGCCCCCTAGTACGGGAAGCAATGAGCAGTTCTTC CASRSPPSTGSNEQFF NA 16 TRBJ2-1 TRBV7-2 NA
TGCAGCGTGGGGACAGCCCTACGGGACACTGAAGCTTTCTTT CSVGTALRDTEAFF TRBD1 14 TRBJ1-1 TRBV29-1 many
TGTGCCAGCAGTCTCGCCAGGCAGGAGCCCCAGCATTTT CASSLARQEPQHF NA 13 TRBJ1-5 TRBV12-3/TRBV12-4 many